Listed here is a single TCR beta chain. No antigen is known for it. Germline values: CDR1 MDHEN, CDR2 SYDVKM. V lost 3 bases and J lost 5, with 7 bases in between. The CDR3 spans 12 residues. The record originates from a study of T cells in tuberculosis. Libraries were prepared by immunoSEQ multiplex PCR; TCRdb keeps only in-frame clonotypes and omits some of them. The sample carries around 45,000 clones, around 94% recorded once. Each donor contributed 85,000 to 100,000 T cells on average, unsorted. Study-wide findings and caveats: Active tuberculosis alpha repertoires lay closer to GMM-specific TCRs than controls'.

This receptor was taken from a donor under 30 with latent tuberculosis or without tuberculosis infection. Some clones in this sample may be carry-over from other donors' samples. Input material: PBMCs. The chain has TRBV28 and TRBJ1-1, with D uncertain. Written as DNA, the CDR3 is TGTGCCAGCAGTTTCCGGAGGACTGAAGCTTTCTTT. Amino acids: CASSFRRTEAFF. Full variable domain (outside the CDR3, taken from reference TRBV28 and TRBJ1-1): DVKVTQSSRYLVKRTGEKVFLECVQDMDHENMFWYRQDPGLGLRLIYFSYDVKMKEKGDIPEGYSVSREKKERFSLILESASTNQTSMYLCASSFRRTEAFFGQGTRLTVV.